A selection of T cell receptor beta chains follows, all from one sample in a study of blood T cell repertoires in COVID-19. Measured with immunoSEQ multiplex PCR; TCRdb has only the in-frame clones, and not every one. The table has roughly 500,000 clones, approximately 88% seen once; the top ten hold about 1.7%. The source material was PBMCs or T cells enriched from blood (not recorded which). The origin of the receptors is a middle-aged woman who had recovered from COVID-19. Each CDR3 is given with its conserved first and last residue.

v_gene	len	j_gene	CDR3aa
TRBV27	15	TRBJ2-6	CASSLGQSGANVLTF
TRBV6-5	14	TRBJ1-1	CASSYSLIAGEAFF
TRBV19	13	TRBJ1-1	CASSSLIDTEAFF
TRBV4-1	16	TRBJ1-5	CASSQDTGGGKQPQHF
TRBV6-6	13	TRBJ2-1	CASSSGRGNEQFF
TRBV27	16	TRBJ1-5	CASSPRLGQGNQPQHF
TRBV19	14	TRBJ1-2	CASSIGTGLDGYTF
TRBV27	14	TRBJ1-5	CASSLSYSNQPQHF
TRBV5-1	15	TRBJ2-1	CASSLGSSGTNEQFF
TRBV7-2	18	TRBJ2-4	CASRSGTSGRAYSNIQYF
TRBV4-1	15	TRBJ2-1	CASSQAVRGYNEQFF
TRBV11-2	14	TRBJ1-2	CASSWGGTNYGYTF
TRBV7-9	14	TRBJ2-7	CASSLVDSSYEQYF
TRBV28	14	TRBJ1-2	CASSLADSAYGYTF
TRBV12-3/TRBV12-4	12	TRBJ1-2	CASSPNKYGYTF
TRBV5-5	16	TRBJ1-1	CASSPNRQAPNTEAFF
TRBV19	14	TRBJ2-2	CASSTQGARGELFF
TRBV7-9	17	TRBJ1-2	CASSLRQAHLGVKGYTF
TRBV11-2	17	TRBJ2-5	CASSLDQREYIRQTQYF
TRBV7-9	17	TRBJ1-5	CASSLEVGQGPNQPQHF
TRBV5-4	14	TRBJ2-5	CASSPGTGKETQYF
TRBV10-1	13	TRBJ2-3	CATQRGQADTQYF
TRBV10-3	15	TRBJ2-1	CAISASGSQEDEQFF
TRBV13	14	TRBJ2-2	CASSPTSVTGELFF
TRBV12-3/TRBV12-4	13	TRBJ1-1	CASEGGAYTEAFF
TRBV9	13	TRBJ2-7	CASSVAPSGEQYF
TRBV7-2	14	TRBJ1-2	CASSSDRTNYGYTF
TRBV6-6	14	TRBJ1-5	CASRSGGGDQPQHF
TRBV10-1	12	TRBJ1-1	CASSAGSSEAFF
TRBV7-9	14	TRBJ2-7	CASSLGTALYEQYF
TRBV10-3	15	TRBJ1-3	CAISAVLGGGNTIYF
TRBV27	14	TRBJ1-1	CASSSHMGGTEAFF
TRBV5-1	12	TRBJ2-3	CASSPGLDTQYF
TRBV9	14	TRBJ2-5	CASSVAQGGETQYF
TRBV5-8	17	TRBJ2-3	CASSPGTSGLSTDTQYF
TRBV3-1/TRBV3-2	13	TRBJ2-2	CASSRTQHRELFF
TRBV7-6	16	TRBJ1-5	CASSLGAGGVNQPQHF
TRBV15	15	TRBJ2-1	CATSRQGSSYNEQFF
TRBV7-2	18	TRBJ2-3	CASSLGLAGQPGTDTQYF
TRBV29-1	12	TRBJ1-4	CSVVSPNEKLFF
TRBV4-3	16	TRBJ1-2	CASSQANTGDPNGYTF
TRBV7-9	13	TRBJ2-3	CASSRDGTDTQYF
TRBV27	15	TRBJ2-2	CASSLKAGATGELFF
TRBV7-9	15	TRBJ2-7	CASSFERETPYEQYF
TRBV29-1	14	TRBJ1-1	CSVEEQVMNTEAFF
TRBV2	15	TRBJ2-2	CASSEALGGTGELFF
TRBV12-3/TRBV12-4	12	TRBJ1-1	CASSPGEAEAFF
TRBV7-6	19	TRBJ2-5	CASSRNIIRDRSMGQTQYF
TRBV19	15	TRBJ2-2	CASSIAPANTGELFF
TRBV5-4	16	TRBJ2-5	CASSRGPEGEQETQYF
TRBV5-4	13	TRBJ1-1	CASSLATDTEAFF
TRBV19	14	TRBJ1-6	CASSGGAYNSPLHF
TRBV9	12	TRBJ1-1	CASSVGPAAAFF
TRBV5-1	15	TRBJ1-5	CASSLDVGVNQPQHF
TRBV7-9	13	TRBJ1-2	CASSFDRVLRYTF
TRBV25-1	15	TRBJ2-3	CASSLAGKGADTQYF
TRBV15	18	TRBJ2-1	CATSRARVSGSYYNEQFF
TRBV11-2	13	TRBJ2-7	CASSLSGEDEQYF
TRBV5-4	17	TRBJ2-1	CASSFTPGQGSYNEQFF